Each of the 3 T cell receptor beta chains below was sequenced from the same sample in a study of T-cell memory formation after mild COVID-19. Each CDR3 protein is one row after TCRdb ran MiXCR on the 5' RACE reads. The table has 350,000 to 500,000 distinct CDR3 sequences, roughly a quarter seen once. The sequenced sample consisted of PBMCs or a T cell subset sorted from them (not recorded which). All receptors come from an adult woman who had mild COVID-19 (a few samples of this study predate the infection). Cell type and time point are not known.

This clonotype was observed a handful of times. The genes are TRBV6-2 or TRBV6-3 and TRBJ2-5; 7 positions match TRBD2. CDR3 length: 18 amino acids. V was pared by 2 bases and J by 5 bases, with 17 bases of the junction left unmatched. Germline values: CDR1 MNHEY, CDR2 SVGEGT. CDR3 sequence reads: CASSYPALTAGEWETQYF. The CDR3 nucleotides read TGTGCCAGCAGTTACCCGGCACTGACGGCGGGAGAATGGGAGACCCAGTACTTC.

This clonotype came up a few times. The rearrangement links TRBV7-6 to TRBJ2-2; D possibly corresponds to TRBD2 (5 bases). CDR3 length: 16 residues. Germline V gives CDR1 SGHVS, CDR2 FNYEAQ. The V end was cut by 3 bases, the J end by 4 bases, with 15 bases between. CDR3 nucleotides: TGTGCCAGCAGCTTTGCAGCGGCTACTACCACCGGGGAGCTGTTTTTT. Translation: CASSFAAATTTGELFF.

This clonotype has only a few counts. This rearrangement joins TRBV12-3 or TRBV12-4 to TRBJ2-1; TRBD1 matches at 8 bases. Losses at the gene ends were 6 bases for V and 8 bases for J; bases not matched to a gene: 6. CDR3 length: 13 residues. The CDR3 DNA follows: TGTGCCAGCAGGACGGACAGGGTGCATGAGCAGTTCTTC. Its translation: CASRTDRVHEQFF.